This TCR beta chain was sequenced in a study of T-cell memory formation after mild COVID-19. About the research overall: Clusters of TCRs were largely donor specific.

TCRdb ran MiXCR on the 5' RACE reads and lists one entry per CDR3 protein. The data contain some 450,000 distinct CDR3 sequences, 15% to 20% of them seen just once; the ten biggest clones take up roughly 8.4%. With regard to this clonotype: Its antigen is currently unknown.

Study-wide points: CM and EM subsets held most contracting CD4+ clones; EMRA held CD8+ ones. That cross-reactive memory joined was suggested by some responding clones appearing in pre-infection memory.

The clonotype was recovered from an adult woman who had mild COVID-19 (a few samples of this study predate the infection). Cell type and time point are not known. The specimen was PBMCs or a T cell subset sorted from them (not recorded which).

The CDR3 is CSVVEYEQYF. As DNA, the CDR3 is TGCAGCGTTGTAGAGTACGAGCAGTACTTC. The rearrangement uses TRBV29-1 and TRBJ2-7, with D unclear. V shed 4 bases and J shed 4 bases, with 5 bases lying between them. Germline V lookup: CDR1 SQVTM, CDR2 ANQGSEA. This CDR3 comprises 10 residues.